This is a list of T cell receptor beta chains from one sample in a study of identical twins. TCRdb itself ran the 5' RACE reads through MiXCR, one entry per CDR3 protein. The sample contains more than 1.5 million distinct CDR3 sequences, about 32% of which appear only once. What was sequenced was cord blood. These TCRs come from a newborn girl in good health. The CDR3 runs from the conserved cysteine through the conserved F or W. A D gene is named only where the DNA matches it firmly. Clone size is not always given. Where it is, it says once, few, many or a class for expanded clones.

D gene: TRBD2; clone size: few; J gene: TRBJ2-7; V gene: TRBV6-1; CDR3 protein: CASSEGGGSPLGSYEQYF; CDR3 DNA: TGTGCCAGCAGTGAAGGGGGCGGGAGTCCCCTAGGATCCTACGAGCAGTACTTC
D gene: -; clone size: few; J gene: TRBJ1-1; V gene: TRBV27; CDR3 protein: CASSPRGLVTEAFF; CDR3 DNA: TGTGCCAGCAGTCCTAGGGGGTTGGTCACTGAAGCTTTCTTT
D gene: TRBD1; clone size: -; J gene: TRBJ1-5; V gene: TRBV20-1; CDR3 protein: CSASTGGVWNQPQHF; CDR3 DNA: TGCAGTGCCTCCACAGGGGGCGTTTGGAATCAGCCCCAGCATTTT
D gene: -; clone size: -; J gene: TRBJ2-7; V gene: TRBV30; CDR3 protein: CAWSGRDEQYF; CDR3 DNA: TGTGCCTGGAGCGGACGGGACGAGCAGTACTTC
D gene: -; clone size: few; J gene: TRBJ1-3; V gene: TRBV5-1; CDR3 protein: CASSLGVNSGNTIYF; CDR3 DNA: TGCGCCAGCAGCTTGGGGGTGAACTCTGGAAACACCATATATTTT
D gene: TRBD2; clone size: -; J gene: TRBJ2-7; V gene: TRBV20-1; CDR3 protein: CSAKLAGAVVYEQYF; CDR3 DNA: TGCAGTGCCAAACTAGCGGGAGCCGTAGTCTACGAGCAGTACTTC
D gene: -; clone size: -; J gene: TRBJ2-1; V gene: TRBV28; CDR3 protein: CASRHRGTNEQFF; CDR3 DNA: TGTGCCAGCAGGCACCGGGGGACCAATGAGCAGTTCTTC
D gene: -; clone size: -; J gene: TRBJ1-5; V gene: TRBV27; CDR3 protein: CASSLLQGRDQPQHF; CDR3 DNA: TGTGCCAGCAGTTTATTACAGGGAAGGGACCAGCCCCAGCATTTT
D gene: -; clone size: -; J gene: TRBJ1-2; V gene: TRBV30; CDR3 protein: CAGPSTNYGYTF; CDR3 DNA: TGTGCCGGACCCTCAACTAACTATGGCTACACCTTC
D gene: -; clone size: -; J gene: TRBJ2-1; V gene: TRBV4-2; CDR3 protein: CASSPLVSYSYNEQFF; CDR3 DNA: TGTGCCAGCAGCCCACTAGTTTCTTACTCCTACAATGAGCAGTTCTTC
D gene: TRBD1; clone size: -; J gene: TRBJ1-5; V gene: TRBV2; CDR3 protein: CASRKDRDTYQPQHF; CDR3 DNA: TGTGCCAGCAGGAAAGACAGGGACACTTATCAGCCCCAGCATTTT
D gene: -; clone size: -; J gene: TRBJ2-5; V gene: TRBV12-3/TRBV12-4; CDR3 protein: CASRVELRETQYF; CDR3 DNA: TGTGCCAGCAGGGTGGAACTCCGGGAGACCCAGTACTTC
D gene: -; clone size: many; J gene: TRBJ2-1; V gene: TRBV27; CDR3 protein: CASSYVGTRVYNEQFF; CDR3 DNA: TGTGCCAGCAGTTATGTTGGTACGCGAGTCTACAATGAGCAGTTCTTC
D gene: TRBD2; clone size: few; J gene: TRBJ2-4; V gene: TRBV7-9; CDR3 protein: CASNVDTGGKNIQYF; CDR3 DNA: TGTGCCAGCAATGTGGATACGGGGGGTAAAAACATTCAGTACTTC
D gene: -; clone size: -; J gene: TRBJ2-1; V gene: TRBV20-1; CDR3 protein: CSAQAGPSYNEQFF; CDR3 DNA: TGCAGTGCTCAAGCGGGCCCCTCCTACAATGAGCAGTTCTTC
D gene: -; clone size: -; J gene: TRBJ2-7; V gene: TRBV3-1; CDR3 protein: CASSQVGGAYEQYF; CDR3 DNA: TGCGCCAGCAGCCAAGTAGGTGGAGCCTACGAGCAGTACTTC
D gene: -; clone size: -; J gene: TRBJ2-2; V gene: TRBV3-1; CDR3 protein: CASTGLNTGELFF; CDR3 DNA: TGTGCCAGCACCGGACTGAACACCGGGGAGCTGTTTTTT
D gene: TRBD2; clone size: once; J gene: TRBJ2-1; V gene: TRBV10-3; CDR3 protein: CAISEAGGSYNERFF; CDR3 DNA: TGTGCCATCAGCGAAGCGGGAGGCTCCTACAATGAGCGGTTCTTC
D gene: TRBD2; clone size: few; J gene: TRBJ2-3; V gene: TRBV7-2; CDR3 protein: CASSLVAGLAGYTDTQYF; CDR3 DNA: TGTGCCAGCAGCTTAGTCGCCGGGCTAGCGGGATACACAGATACGCAGTATTTT
D gene: -; clone size: -; J gene: TRBJ1-1; V gene: TRBV27; CDR3 protein: CASSSSRDMNTEAFF; CDR3 DNA: TGTGCCAGCAGTTCTTCACGGGACATGAACACTGAAGCTTTCTTT
D gene: -; clone size: -; J gene: TRBJ2-7; V gene: TRBV3-1; CDR3 protein: CASSQDMSRAYEQYF; CDR3 DNA: TGTGCCAGCAGCCAAGATATGAGCAGGGCCTACGAGCAGTACTTC
D gene: -; clone size: few; J gene: TRBJ2-7; V gene: TRBV20-1; CDR3 protein: CSATQGNMYEQYF; CDR3 DNA: TGCAGTGCTACTCAGGGAAATATGTACGAGCAGTACTTC
D gene: -; clone size: -; J gene: TRBJ1-1; V gene: TRBV18; CDR3 protein: CASSPPSGMNTEAFF; CDR3 DNA: TGTGCCAGCTCACCACCGTCAGGGATGAACACTGAAGCTTTCTTT
D gene: -; clone size: few; J gene: TRBJ1-2; V gene: TRBV6-5; CDR3 protein: CASSYGALRGYTF; CDR3 DNA: TGTGCCAGCAGTTACGGAGCTTTGAGGGGCTACACCTTC
D gene: TRBD2; clone size: few; J gene: TRBJ2-1; V gene: TRBV4-1; CDR3 protein: CASSLVAGVRYNEQFF; CDR3 DNA: TGCGCCAGCAGCCTAGTGGCGGGAGTGAGATACAATGAGCAGTTCTTC
D gene: TRBD1; clone size: -; J gene: TRBJ1-6; V gene: TRBV28; CDR3 protein: CASSSGTGGTYNSPPHF; CDR3 DNA: TGTGCCAGCAGCTCCGGGACAGGGGGCACCTATAATTCACCCCCCCACTTT
D gene: TRBD2; clone size: few; J gene: TRBJ2-1; V gene: TRBV2; CDR3 protein: CASKGVTGTRRFF; CDR3 DNA: TGTGCCAGCAAGGGAGTGACCGGGACTAGGCGGTTCTTC
D gene: -; clone size: -; J gene: TRBJ2-7; V gene: TRBV27; CDR3 protein: CASSLSNRGGFYEQYF; CDR3 DNA: TGTGCCAGCAGTTTATCCAACAGGGGGGGGTTCTACGAGCAGTACTTC
D gene: -; clone size: -; J gene: TRBJ1-5; V gene: TRBV19; CDR3 protein: CASSIRRGNQPQHF; CDR3 DNA: TGTGCCAGTAGTATTCGCAGGGGCAATCAGCCCCAGCATTTT
D gene: TRBD1; clone size: -; J gene: TRBJ2-3; V gene: TRBV7-9; CDR3 protein: CASSAGTGYADTQYF; CDR3 DNA: TGTGCCAGCAGCGCCGGGACAGGTTACGCAGATACGCAGTATTTT
D gene: -; clone size: once; J gene: TRBJ2-1; V gene: TRBV12-3/TRBV12-4; CDR3 protein: CASTLLGYIYRSYNEQFF; CDR3 DNA: TGTGCCAGCACCCTCCTGGGCTACATCTACCGCTCCTACAATGAGCAGTTCTTC
D gene: -; clone size: -; J gene: TRBJ2-7; V gene: TRBV3-1; CDR3 protein: CASSQMRQGYEQYF; CDR3 DNA: TGTGCCAGCAGCCAAATGAGGCAGGGATACGAGCAGTACTTC
D gene: -; clone size: many; J gene: TRBJ2-4; V gene: TRBV2; CDR3 protein: CASSGTKNIQYF; CDR3 DNA: TGTGCCAGCAGTGGGACCAAAAACATTCAGTACTTC
D gene: TRBD1; clone size: -; J gene: TRBJ2-7; V gene: TRBV19; CDR3 protein: CASSMGQGSFEQYF; CDR3 DNA: TGTGCCAGTAGTATGGGACAGGGGTCTTTCGAGCAGTACTTC
D gene: TRBD1; clone size: few; J gene: TRBJ2-5; V gene: TRBV20-1; CDR3 protein: CSANDRGRETQYF; CDR3 DNA: TGCAGTGCTAACGACAGGGGACGCGAGACCCAGTACTTC
D gene: TRBD2; clone size: -; J gene: TRBJ2-7; V gene: TRBV7-7; CDR3 protein: CASSRLAGPYSYNEQYF; CDR3 DNA: TGTGCTAGCAGCCGACTAGCGGGACCTTACTCCTACAATGAGCAGTACTTC
D gene: TRBD1; clone size: few; J gene: TRBJ2-5; V gene: TRBV29-1; CDR3 protein: CSVTAGTGIRETQYF; CDR3 DNA: TGCAGCGTCACCGCAGGGACAGGGATAAGAGAGACCCAGTACTTC
D gene: -; clone size: -; J gene: TRBJ1-2; V gene: TRBV27; CDR3 protein: CASSYQSPPYGYTF; CDR3 DNA: TGTGCCAGCAGCTATCAATCCCCACCCTATGGCTACACCTTC
D gene: -; clone size: -; J gene: TRBJ1-5; V gene: TRBV12-3/TRBV12-4; CDR3 protein: CASSTRLKGTQHF; CDR3 DNA: TGTGCCAGCAGTACCCGCCTGAAGGGGACCCAGCATTTT
D gene: -; clone size: few; J gene: TRBJ2-7; V gene: TRBV3-1; CDR3 protein: CASSQFDEQYF; CDR3 DNA: TGTGCCAGCAGCCAATTCGACGAGCAGTACTTC
D gene: -; clone size: -; J gene: TRBJ2-1; V gene: TRBV28; CDR3 protein: CASFPGETIRYNEQFF; CDR3 DNA: TGTGCCAGCTTTCCAGGAGAGACGATTCGCTACAATGAGCAGTTCTTC
D gene: TRBD2; clone size: -; J gene: TRBJ2-7; V gene: TRBV28; CDR3 protein: CASSPPWASGTYEQYF; CDR3 DNA: TGTGCCAGCAGTCCCCCCTGGGCTAGCGGTACCTACGAGCAGTACTTC
D gene: TRBD1; clone size: few; J gene: TRBJ2-1; V gene: TRBV29-1; CDR3 protein: CSVELKTGGNEQFF; CDR3 DNA: TGCAGCGTTGAACTGAAGACAGGGGGCAATGAGCAGTTCTTC
D gene: -; clone size: many; J gene: TRBJ1-5; V gene: TRBV5-1; CDR3 protein: CASSADRNQPQHF; CDR3 DNA: TGCGCCAGCAGCGCGGACAGAAATCAGCCCCAGCATTTT
D gene: TRBD1; clone size: few; J gene: TRBJ1-6; V gene: TRBV5-5; CDR3 protein: CASSLTTGNSPLHF; CDR3 DNA: TGTGCCAGCAGCTTGACGACAGGGAATTCACCCCTCCACTTT
D gene: TRBD1; clone size: -; J gene: TRBJ1-3; V gene: TRBV20-1; CDR3 protein: CSARTTGGPSSGNTIYF; CDR3 DNA: TGCAGTGCTAGAACGACAGGGGGCCCGAGCTCTGGAAACACCATATATTTT
D gene: TRBD1; clone size: few; J gene: TRBJ1-6; V gene: TRBV20-1; CDR3 protein: CSARAMDRGRGGSPLHF; CDR3 DNA: TGCAGTGCTAGAGCCATGGACAGGGGACGTGGGGGTTCACCCCTCCACTTT
D gene: -; clone size: -; J gene: TRBJ2-5; V gene: TRBV2; CDR3 protein: CASRTTEHQETQYF; CDR3 DNA: TGTGCCAGCAGGACGACAGAGCACCAAGAGACCCAGTACTTC
D gene: -; clone size: few; J gene: TRBJ1-5; V gene: TRBV27; CDR3 protein: CASQDPVDYQPQHF; CDR3 DNA: TGTGCCAGCCAGGATCCGGTGGACTATCAGCCCCAGCATTTT
D gene: TRBD2; clone size: few; J gene: TRBJ2-7; V gene: TRBV18; CDR3 protein: CASSPSSGGTYEQYF; CDR3 DNA: TGTGCCAGCTCACCATCTAGCGGGGGAACCTACGAGCAGTACTTC
D gene: -; clone size: few; J gene: TRBJ2-1; V gene: TRBV25-1; CDR3 protein: CASGNLGSYNEQFF; CDR3 DNA: TGTGCCAGCGGAAACCTGGGATCCTACAATGAGCAGTTCTTC
D gene: TRBD1; clone size: -; J gene: TRBJ1-5; V gene: TRBV7-9; CDR3 protein: CASSLVRHRDSDNQPQHF; CDR3 DNA: TGTGCCAGCAGCTTAGTGCGCCACCGGGACAGCGATAATCAGCCCCAGCATTTT
D gene: -; clone size: many; J gene: TRBJ2-5; V gene: TRBV18; CDR3 protein: CASSPSGIGEETQYF; CDR3 DNA: TGTGCCAGCTCACCATCGGGGATTGGGGAAGAGACCCAGTACTTC
D gene: -; clone size: many; J gene: TRBJ2-3; V gene: TRBV2; CDR3 protein: CASSGTATDTQYF; CDR3 DNA: TGTGCCAGCAGTGGGACAGCCACAGATACGCAGTATTTT
D gene: -; clone size: -; J gene: TRBJ2-3; V gene: TRBV4-2; CDR3 protein: CASSQEQGVRRSTDTQYF; CDR3 DNA: TGTGCCAGCAGCCAAGAGCAGGGAGTGAGGCGTAGCACAGATACGCAGTATTTT
D gene: -; clone size: -; J gene: TRBJ2-2; V gene: TRBV11-2; CDR3 protein: CASSFGGNPTGELFF; CDR3 DNA: TGTGCCAGCAGCTTTGGGGGGAATCCCACCGGGGAGCTGTTTTTT
D gene: -; clone size: -; J gene: TRBJ2-7; V gene: TRBV5-1; CDR3 protein: CASSSLESNEQYF; CDR3 DNA: TGCGCCAGCAGCTCCCTAGAGTCCAATGAGCAGTACTTC
D gene: -; clone size: few; J gene: TRBJ1-1; V gene: TRBV20-1; CDR3 protein: CSARVLRQMNTEAFF; CDR3 DNA: TGCAGTGCTAGAGTATTGAGACAGATGAACACTGAAGCTTTCTTT
D gene: -; clone size: few; J gene: TRBJ2-5; V gene: TRBV27; CDR3 protein: CASSFSAEGTQYF; CDR3 DNA: TGTGCCAGCAGTTTTAGCGCCGAGGGGACCCAGTACTTC
D gene: -; clone size: -; J gene: TRBJ1-1; V gene: TRBV5-8; CDR3 protein: CASSLSRPAFF; CDR3 DNA: TGTGCCAGCAGCTTGAGCAGGCCAGCTTTCTTT